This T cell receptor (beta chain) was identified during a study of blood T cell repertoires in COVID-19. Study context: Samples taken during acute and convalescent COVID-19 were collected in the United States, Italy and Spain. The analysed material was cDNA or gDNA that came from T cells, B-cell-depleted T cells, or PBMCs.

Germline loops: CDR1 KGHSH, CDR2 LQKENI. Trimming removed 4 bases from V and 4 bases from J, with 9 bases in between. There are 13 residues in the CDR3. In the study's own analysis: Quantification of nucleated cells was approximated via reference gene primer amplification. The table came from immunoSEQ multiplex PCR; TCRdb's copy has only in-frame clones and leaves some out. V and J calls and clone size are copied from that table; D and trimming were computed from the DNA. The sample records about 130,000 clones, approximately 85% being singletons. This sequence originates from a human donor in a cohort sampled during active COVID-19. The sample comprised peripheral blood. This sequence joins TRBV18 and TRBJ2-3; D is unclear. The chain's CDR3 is CASSRSSPDTQYF. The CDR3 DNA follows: TGTGCCAGCTCACGGAGCAGCCCAGATACGCAGTATTTT.